Following are 30 T cell receptor beta chains from one sample sequenced in a study of blood T cells in healthy people across ages. For the second PCR, which ran for 7 to 11 cycles, a sample-barcoded 5' primer and a J-beta primer mix were used. TCRdb passed the 5' RACE reads through MiXCR, listing each CDR3 protein once. Of some 1.4 million distinct CDR3 sequences detected, roughly 45% appear once; the ten largest clones hold approximately 7.9%. The sequenced material came from blood. These receptor sequences come from a woman aged 18-30 years in good health.

Only a few counts were recorded for this clonotype. The rearrangement joins TRBV7-2 to TRBJ2-3; 7 bases agree with TRBD2. CDR1 and CDR2 (germline): SGHTA, FQGNSA. The V gene end was trimmed by 4 bases and the J gene end by 1 base; junction bases not matched to a gene: 11. The CDR3 has 17 residues. This CDR3 reads CASSYRGAGVGTDTQYF. The CDR3 nucleotides are TGTGCCAGCAGCTACCGAGGGGCGGGAGTGGGCACAGATACGCAGTATTTT. Full variable domain (missing parts from reference TRBV7-2 and TRBJ2-3): GAGVSQSPSNKVTEKGKDVELRCDPISGHTALYWYRQSLGQGLEFLIYFQGNSAPDKSGLPSDRFSAERTGGSVSTLTIQRTQQEDSAVYLCASSYRGAGVGTDTQYFGPGTRLTVL.

This clonotype was picked up many times. The V call is TRBV12-3 or TRBV12-4, the J call TRBJ2-3; D remains ambiguous. The CDR3 has 11 residues. Trimming took 6 bases from V and 6 from J, leaving 7 bases between them. The DNA for the CDR3 is TGTGCCAGCAGCCCCCAGGATACGCAGTATTTT. Amino acid sequence: CASSPQDTQYF.

This clonotype has a handful of counts. The chain recombines TRBV20-1 with TRBJ2-1, with 7 bases aligning to TRBD1. The junction had 11 bases not matched to a gene; V was cut back by 4 bases and J by 5 bases. The V gene's germline CDR1 is DFQATT and CDR2 SNEGSKA (reference sequence). The CDR3 is 15 amino acids. CDR3 loop: CSAIVPGTANNEQFF. The DNA for the CDR3 is TGCAGTGCTATAGTCCCCGGGACAGCCAACAATGAGCAGTTCTTC.

The V and J genes are TRBV6-2 or TRBV6-3 and TRBJ2-2; 9 nucleotides agree with TRBD1. This CDR3 spans 15 amino acids. The V segment lost 7 bases and the J segment 8 bases; nucleotides outside the gene matches: 11. The germline V gene encodes CDR1 MNHEY and CDR2 SVGEGT. The CDR3 DNA follows: TGTGCCAGCACCCGGGGGACAGGGAATACGGGGGAGCTGTTTTTT. Its protein is CASTRGTGNTGELFF.

The J gene is TRBJ2-3, the V gene TRBV3-1; TRBD2 aligns across 14 bases. V lost 1 base to trimming and J lost 5 bases; unmatched junction nucleotides: 5. CDR3 length: 17 residues. CDR1 LGHDT and CDR2 YNNKEL come from the germline V gene (reference sequence). CDR3 DNA: TGTGCCAGCAGCCAAGCGGGACTAGCGGGAGTGGGAGATACGCAGTATTTT. Protein product: CASSQAGLAGVGDTQYF.

There are many counts of this clonotype. This chain connects TRBV6-4 to TRBJ2-1; 12 bases are shared with TRBD2. The V gene end was trimmed by 5 bases and the J gene end by 7 bases; junction bases not matched to a gene: 6. The CDR3 is 15 residues long. Per the germline V gene, CDR1 is MRHNA and CDR2 is SNTAGT. CDR3 protein: CASSRLAGEGNEQFF. CDR3 DNA: TGTGCCAGCAGTCGACTAGCGGGAGAGGGGAATGAGCAGTTCTTC.

The genes are TRBV6-1 and TRBJ2-7, with 8 bases lining up with TRBD2. With V trimmed by 5 bases and J by 2 bases, 14 bases remained unmatched. The germline gives CDR1 MNHNS, CDR2 SASEGT. CDR3 length: 17 amino acids. CDR3 DNA: TGTGCCAGCAGTCCGGGACTAGGGAAAAATATCCCCTACGAGCAGTACTTC. It is translated as CASSPGLGKNIPYEQYF.

This clonotype appeared a few times. V gene TRBV5-1 combines with J gene TRBJ2-1; D ambiguous. CDR1 and CDR2 from the germline V gene are SGHRS and YFSETQ. The V gene lost 1 base and the J gene lost 4 bases, with 9 bases spanning the gap. The CDR3 has 14 residues. The CDR3 is CASSLLSQYNEQFF. In DNA, the CDR3 is TGCGCCAGCAGCTTGTTGAGCCAGTACAATGAGCAGTTCTTC.

The chain recombines TRBV6-1 with TRBJ2-3; 8 nucleotides align to TRBD2. J gave up 4 bases and V 5 bases, and 14 bases lay outside the gene matches. Per the germline V gene, CDR1 is MNHNS and CDR2 is SASEGT. There are 17 residues in the CDR3. CDR3 amino acids: CASSTPSASGRSDTQYF. CDR3 DNA sequence: TGTGCCAGCAGTACCCCATCGGCTAGCGGGCGGTCAGATACGCAGTATTTT.

The rearrangement links TRBV28 to TRBJ2-3; D might be TRBD1 or TRBD2, each matching 5 bases. This CDR3 has 13 amino acids. Germline V gene sequence: CDR1 MDHEN, CDR2 SYDVKM. The V gene lost 4 bases and the J gene lost 6 bases, with 11 bases spanning the gap. The CDR3 DNA reads TGTGCCAGCAGTTCCGAGGGGCCCGATACGCAGTATTTT. Translating it yields CASSSEGPDTQYF.

This clonotype was recorded a few times. The rearrangement joins TRBV5-6 to TRBJ2-5; no definite D call. V lost 4 bases to trimming and J lost 1 base, with 8 bases between them. The germline V gene encodes CDR1 SGHDT and CDR2 YYEEEE. The CDR3 runs to 13 residues. CDR3 sequence: CASSPWSQETQYF. In DNA form, the CDR3 reads TGTGCCAGCAGCCCATGGTCCCAAGAGACCCAGTACTTC.

This clonotype was seen a handful of times. The chain carries TRBV4-1 and TRBJ2-1; the D gene is possibly TRBD2 (6 bases). Germline values: CDR1 MGHRA, CDR2 YSYEKL. The CDR3 is 18 residues long. The V end lost 3 bases, the J end lost 2 bases, and 20 bases lay between the germline ends. The CDR3 bases are TGCGCCAGCAGCCATGTCCCCGCGGGGTCTCCTACCTACAATGAGCAGTTCTTC. Its protein product is CASSHVPAGSPTYNEQFF.

The chain carries TRBV4-1 and TRBJ1-5; D remains ambiguous. The CDR3 extends over 17 amino acids. V lost 0 bases to trimming and J lost 2 bases, with 14 bases between them. CDR1 is MGHRA, CDR2 YSYEKL, per germline. CDR3 nucleotides: TGCGCCAGCAGCCAAGAAGGTACAGCCGCTGGCAATCAGCCCCAGCATTTT. Its translation: CASSQEGTAAGNQPQHF.

This clonotype was detected a few times. The rearrangement uses TRBV20-1 and TRBJ1-2; TRBD1 is a possible D gene (5 bases). V was cut by 5 bases and J by 0 bases, with 13 bases left in between. The V gene's germline CDR1 is DFQATT and CDR2 SNEGSKA (reference sequence). This CDR3 has 14 amino acids. This CDR3 is CSALPGTANYGYTF. CDR3 nucleotide sequence: TGCAGTGCTCTCCCCGGGACGGCTAACTATGGCTACACCTTC.

The rearrangement uses TRBV20-1 and TRBJ2-2; D assignment may be TRBD1 or TRBD2 (5 bases each). The germline CDR1 and CDR2 sequences are DFQATT and SNEGSKA (reference sequence). The CDR3 is 16 amino acids. Between the trimmed V and J ends, which lost 0 bases and 6 bases, there was a span of 17 bases. CDR3: CSARDGGRGSAGELFF. CDR3 bases: TGCAGTGCTAGAGATGGGGGACGGGGATCGGCCGGGGAGCTGTTTTTT.

This chain uses TRBV20-1 with TRBJ2-5, with TRBD2 identical over 7 bases. The end of the DNA aligns better with TRBJ2-7, so the J call may be wrong. Germline V gene lookup returns CDR1 DFQATT and CDR2 SNEGSKA (reference sequence). CDR3 length: 14 residues. For the CDR3, the DNA is TGCAGTGCTAGGTACGGGTCTAGCGGCTACGAGCAGTACTTC. Amino acid sequence: CSARYGSSGYEQYF.

Concerning this clonotype itself: The germline gene is not matched at one end of the junction; a read error may be the cause. This sequence joins TRBV6-5 and TRBJ1-1, with D possibly being TRBD1 (5 bases). CDR3 length equals 15 residues. Per germline, CDR1 MNHEY and CDR2 SVGAGI. The CDR3 coding sequence is TGTGCCAGCAGTCACTCGTTGGAAGGGGCGACTGAAGCTTTCTTT. This encodes CASSHSLEGATEAFF.

The chain combines TRBV11-2 with TRBJ1-1; D is uncertain. This CDR3 region has 12 residues. The V gene lost 2 bases and the J gene lost 8 bases, with 9 bases spanning the gap. Germline V gene sequence: CDR1 SGHAT, CDR2 FQNNGV. CDR3 sequence: CASSLYDVEAFF. The DNA of the CDR3 is TGTGCCAGCAGCTTATATGACGTCGAAGCTTTCTTT. Filled out from reference TRBV11-2 and TRBJ1-1, the complete variable domain reads EAGVAQSPRYKIIEKRQSVAFWCNPISGHATLYWYQQILGQGPKLLIQFQNNGVVDDSQLPKDRFSAERLKGVDSTLKIQPAKLEDSAVYLCASSLYDVEAFFGQGTRLTVV.

This clonotype was detected a few times. The chain joins TRBV5-5 to TRBJ2-1; D is perhaps TRBD2 (6 bases). The CDR3 totals 13 residues. Per the germline V gene, CDR1 is SGHKS and CDR2 is YYEKEE (reference sequence). Trimming left V 4 bases short and J 9 bases short, with 14 bases between. The CDR3 is CASSPSGTREQFF. CDR3 in DNA: TGTGCCAGCAGCCCATCCGGGACTCGTGAGCAGTTCTTC. Full variable domain (remainder filled in from reference TRBV5-5 and TRBJ2-1): DAGVTQSPTHLIKTRGQQVTLRCSPISGHKSVSWYQQVLGQGPQFIFQYYEKEERGRGNFPDRFSARQFPNYSSELNVNALLLGDSALYLCASSPSGTREQFFGPGTRLTVL.

In its sample, this clonotype was seen a few times. This rearrangement joins TRBV11-1 to TRBJ2-1; 14 bases are a match to TRBD2. J lost 8 bases, V lost 4 bases, and 7 bases had no gene match. The CDR3 length is 16 residues. Germline V CDR1 and CDR2: SGHAT, FQDESV (reference sequence). The CDR3 nucleotides read TGTGCCAGCAGCTCCAGACTAGCGGGAGGGCCAGATGAGCAGTTCTTC. Translating gives CASSSRLAGGPDEQFF.

The genes are TRBV29-1 and TRBJ1-1; D unresolved. Per the germline V gene, CDR1 is SQVTM and CDR2 is ANQGSEA. The CDR3 covers 11 residues. V lost 4 bases, J lost 2 bases, and 5 bases lay in between. In nucleotides, the CDR3 is TGCAGCGTTGGGAGTAACACTGAAGCTTTCTTT. This encodes CSVGSNTEAFF.

The chain carries TRBV11-3 and TRBJ2-2; TRBD1 might be the D (6 bases). Trimming removed 4 bases from V and 5 bases from J, with 14 bases in between. The CDR3 sequence is 15 residues long. CDR1 is SGHNT and CDR2 is YENEEA in the germline V gene. The CDR3 region is CASSSKTGYTGELFF. The DNA for the CDR3 is TGTGCCAGCAGCTCTAAAACAGGGTATACCGGGGAGCTGTTTTTT.

This clonotype was seen a few times. V and J are TRBV12-3 or TRBV12-4 and TRBJ2-3; 8 nucleotides line up with TRBD2. The CDR3 contains 16 residues. With 6 bases clipped from V and 1 base from J, the junction kept 9 bases outside the gene matches. The DNA for the CDR3 is TGTGCCAGCAGCTCCGGTCGGGAGGGACGCACAGATACGCAGTATTTT. This encodes CASSSGREGRTDTQYF.

The rearrangement joins TRBV5-1 to TRBJ2-1, with 12 bases lining up with TRBD2. Germline V CDR1 and CDR2: SGHRS, YFSETQ. Trimming at V came to 6 bases and at J to 7 bases, leaving 11 bases not matched to a gene. The CDR3 sequence is 16 residues long. The CDR3: CASKDHFGTSGNEQFF. CDR3 sequence (DNA): TGCGCCAGCAAAGACCACTTCGGGACTAGCGGGAATGAGCAGTTCTTC.

The V call is TRBV12-3 or TRBV12-4, the J call TRBJ2-7; TRBD1 aligns across 7 bases. Trimming removed 6 bases from V and 1 base from J; junction bases left unmatched: 9. The CDR3 totals 15 residues. The CDR3 sequence: CASSPWTGASYEQYF. The CDR3 DNA sequence: TGTGCCAGCAGCCCCTGGACAGGAGCTTCCTACGAGCAGTACTTC.

The gene calls are TRBV11-2 and TRBJ2-3, with 7 positions matching TRBD2. Germline lookup yields CDR1 SGHAT and CDR2 FQNNGV. CDR3 length: 16 amino acids. Unmatched junction bases numbered 10, after V lost 5 bases and J lost 2 bases. The CDR3: CASSHRLADNTDTQYF. Written as DNA, the CDR3 is TGTGCCAGCAGCCATAGACTAGCAGATAACACAGATACGCAGTATTTT. The whole variable domain, filled in from reference TRBV11-2 and TRBJ2-3, reads EAGVAQSPRYKIIEKRQSVAFWCNPISGHATLYWYQQILGQGPKLLIQFQNNGVVDDSQLPKDRFSAERLKGVDSTLKIQPAKLEDSAVYLCASSHRLADNTDTQYFGPGTRLTVL.

Only a few counts were recorded for this clonotype. The rearrangement links TRBV7-9 to TRBJ2-3; TRBD2 matches at 9 bases. The CDR3 spans 16 residues. V was clipped by 2 bases and J by 6 bases; unmatched bases: 9. From germline, CDR1 is SEHNR and CDR2 FQNEAQ (reference sequence). The CDR3 is CASSLHSGGPSDTQYF. The CDR3 DNA reads as TGTGCCAGCAGCTTACATAGCGGGGGACCTTCGGATACGCAGTATTTT.

The CDR3 nucleotides read TGTGCCAGCAGTGGCGGGGGAGCGGGTTTCACAGATACGCAGTATTTT. Translating gives CASSGGGAGFTDTQYF. The chain couples TRBV28 to TRBJ2-3; TRBD2 agrees at 7 bases. The germline CDR1 and CDR2 sequences are MDHEN and SYDVKM. V lost 5 bases and J lost 2; bases outside the gene matches: 10. This CDR3 is built from 16 residues.

The rearrangement joins TRBV20-1 to TRBJ2-3, with 8 bases fitting TRBD2. Trimming removed 3 bases from V and 2 bases from J; junction bases left unmatched: 4. Germline CDR1 reads DFQATT; CDR2 reads SNEGSKA (reference sequence). The CDR3 is made up of 14 amino acids. CDR3 sequence: CSASVRGVTDTQYF. The CDR3 nucleotides read TGCAGTGCTAGTGTGCGGGGGGTCACAGATACGCAGTATTTT.

This clonotype showed up just a few times. This sequence joins TRBV13 and TRBJ2-1; no clear D gene. Germline V gene sequence: CDR1 PRHDT, CDR2 FYEKMQ (reference sequence). The germline V and J ends were trimmed by 5 bases and 5 bases, with 10 bases remaining between them. The CDR3 has 13 residues. CDR3 sequence (DNA): TGTGCCAGCAGCCCCAAACGGAACAATGAGCAGTTCTTC. Amino acid sequence: CASSPKRNNEQFF.